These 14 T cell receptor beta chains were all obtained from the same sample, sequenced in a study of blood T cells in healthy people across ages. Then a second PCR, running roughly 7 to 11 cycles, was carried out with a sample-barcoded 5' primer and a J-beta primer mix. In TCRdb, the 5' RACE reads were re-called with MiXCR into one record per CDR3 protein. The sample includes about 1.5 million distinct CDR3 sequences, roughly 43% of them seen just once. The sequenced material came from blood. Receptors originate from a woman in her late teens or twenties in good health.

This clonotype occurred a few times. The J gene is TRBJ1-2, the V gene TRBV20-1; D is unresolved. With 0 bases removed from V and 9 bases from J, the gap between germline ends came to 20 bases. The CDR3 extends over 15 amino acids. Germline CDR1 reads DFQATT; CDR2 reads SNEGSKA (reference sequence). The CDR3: CSARDDPGLGIRYTF. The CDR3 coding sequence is TGCAGTGCTAGAGATGATCCCGGGCTCGGGATACGCTACACCTTC.

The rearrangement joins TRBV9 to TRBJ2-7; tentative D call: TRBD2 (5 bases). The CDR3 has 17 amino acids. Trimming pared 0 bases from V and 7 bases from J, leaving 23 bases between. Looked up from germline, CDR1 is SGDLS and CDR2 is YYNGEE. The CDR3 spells CASSVAQGGSSYNEQYF. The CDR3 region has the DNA TGTGCCAGCAGCGTAGCTCAAGGAGGATCTTCCTACAATGAGCAGTACTTC.

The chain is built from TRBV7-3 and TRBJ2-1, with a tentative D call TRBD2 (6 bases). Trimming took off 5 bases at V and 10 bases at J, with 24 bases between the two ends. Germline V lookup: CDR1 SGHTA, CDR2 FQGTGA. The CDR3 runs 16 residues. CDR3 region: CASSPLTRAGRDEQFF. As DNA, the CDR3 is TGTGCCAGCAGCCCCTTAACAAGGGCAGGGCGGGACGAGCAGTTCTTC.

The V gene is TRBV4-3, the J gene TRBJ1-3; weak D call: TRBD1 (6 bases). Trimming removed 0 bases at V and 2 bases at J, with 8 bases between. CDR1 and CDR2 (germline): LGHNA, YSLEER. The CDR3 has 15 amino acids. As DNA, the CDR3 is TGCGCCAGCAGCCAAGATCGGACAGCTGGAAACACCATATATTTT. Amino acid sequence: CASSQDRTAGNTIYF.

CDR3 residues: CASSESGGPETQYF. CDR3 nucleotide sequence: TGTGCCAGCAGTGAAAGCGGGGGGCCAGAGACCCAGTACTTC. The V and J genes are TRBV6-1 and TRBJ2-5; TRBD2 aligns across 9 bases. The ends lost 2 bases at V and 4 bases at J; junction bases unmatched: 2. Germline CDR1 and CDR2: MNHNS and SASEGT. The CDR3 is 14 amino acids.

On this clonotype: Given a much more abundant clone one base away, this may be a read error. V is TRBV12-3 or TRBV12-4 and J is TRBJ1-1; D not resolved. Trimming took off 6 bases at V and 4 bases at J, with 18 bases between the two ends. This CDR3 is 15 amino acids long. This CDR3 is CASSPETRMSTEAFF. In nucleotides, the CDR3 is TGTGCCAGCAGCCCCGAAACGAGGATGAGCACTGAAGCTTTCTTT.

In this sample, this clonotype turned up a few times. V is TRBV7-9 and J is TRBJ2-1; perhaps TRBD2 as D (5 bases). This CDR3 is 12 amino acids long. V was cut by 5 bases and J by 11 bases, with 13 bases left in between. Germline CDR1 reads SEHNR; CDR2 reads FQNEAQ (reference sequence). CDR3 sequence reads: CASSGPETKQFF. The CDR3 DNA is TGTGCCAGCAGCGGGCCGGAGACTAAGCAGTTCTTC.

The CDR3: CASSESTPGHNEQFF. For the CDR3, the DNA is TGTGCCAGCAGTGAATCCACCCCCGGACACAATGAGCAGTTCTTC. This rearrangement joins TRBV25-1 to TRBJ2-1; D is undetermined. Germline V CDR1 and CDR2: MGHDK, SYGVNS. The CDR3 spans 15 residues. The ends were cut back, 1 base at V and 5 bases at J, with 12 bases in the middle.

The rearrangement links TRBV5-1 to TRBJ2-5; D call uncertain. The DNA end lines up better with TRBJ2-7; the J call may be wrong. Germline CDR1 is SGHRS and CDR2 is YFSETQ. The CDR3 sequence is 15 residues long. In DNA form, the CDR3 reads TGCGCCAGCAGCTACGGAACAGCTGGCACCTACGAGCAGTACTTC. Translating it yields CASSYGTAGTYEQYF.

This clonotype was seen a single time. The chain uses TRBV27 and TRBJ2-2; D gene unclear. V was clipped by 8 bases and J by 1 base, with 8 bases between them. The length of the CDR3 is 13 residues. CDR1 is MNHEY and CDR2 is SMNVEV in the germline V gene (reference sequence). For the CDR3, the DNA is TGTGCCAGCCTTTTCCGGAACACCGGGGAGCTGTTTTTT. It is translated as CASLFRNTGELFF.

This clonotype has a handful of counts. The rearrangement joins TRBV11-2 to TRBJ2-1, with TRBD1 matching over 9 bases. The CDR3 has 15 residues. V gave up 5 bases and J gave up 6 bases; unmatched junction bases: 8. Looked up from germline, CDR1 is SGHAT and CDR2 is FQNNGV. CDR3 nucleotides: TGTGCCAGCAGCGTACGGGACAGGGTAGGCAATGAGCAGTTCTTC. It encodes CASSVRDRVGNEQFF.

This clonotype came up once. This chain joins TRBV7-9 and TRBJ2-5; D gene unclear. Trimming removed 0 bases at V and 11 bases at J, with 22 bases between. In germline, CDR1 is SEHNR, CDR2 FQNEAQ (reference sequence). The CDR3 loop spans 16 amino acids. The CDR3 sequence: CASSLALSLPYNEQYF. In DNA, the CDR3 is TGTGCCAGCAGCTTAGCGCTTAGTCTCCCCTACAATGAGCAGTACTTC.

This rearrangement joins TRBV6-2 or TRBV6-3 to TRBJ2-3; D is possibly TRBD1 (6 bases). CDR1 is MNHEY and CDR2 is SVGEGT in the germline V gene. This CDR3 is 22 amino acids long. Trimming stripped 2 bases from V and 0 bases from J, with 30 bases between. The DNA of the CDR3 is TGTGCCAGCAGTTACCCGCGACGGTTTGAGGTGGGGGCCGTCTTTAGCACAGATACGCAGTATTTT. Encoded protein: CASSYPRRFEVGAVFSTDTQYF.

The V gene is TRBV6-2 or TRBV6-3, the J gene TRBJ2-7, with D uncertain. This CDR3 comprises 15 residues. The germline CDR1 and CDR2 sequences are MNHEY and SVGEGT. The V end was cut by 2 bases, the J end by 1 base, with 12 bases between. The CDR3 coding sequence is TGTGCCAGCAGTTACGGGCACCTCTTATCCTACGAGCAGTACTTC. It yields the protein CASSYGHLLSYEQYF.